The entry below gives a single TCR beta chain sequence along with its context. Those enrolled in Seattle joined during active infection and were followed longitudinally afterward. The sample is drawn from a study of blood T cell repertoires in COVID-19. Study-wide context: COVID-19 samples collected from the United States, Italy and Spain covered acute and convalescent phases. The cDNA or gDNA used as material had been derived from T cells, B-cell-depleted T cells, or PBMCs.

The authors' processing: Estimates of nucleated cell counts were drawn from the amplification of reference gene primers. Data came from immunoSEQ multiplex PCR; TCRdb stores just in-frame clones and leaves some out. V, J and clone size are taken as reported in that table, and D and trimming were inferred from the DNA itself. The sample has 150,000 or so clones, roughly 81% seen once. Trimming took 3 bases from V and 6 from J; bases not matched to a gene: 10. CDR1 and CDR2 (germline): SNHLY, FYNNEI. This CDR3 is built from 16 residues. The sample taken for sequencing was peripheral blood. This clonotype was obtained from a woman aged 45-59 years with COVID-19, enrolled during active disease. The chain combines TRBV2 with TRBJ2-1; TRBD2 agrees at 8 bases. The CDR3 protein is CASSDPPSGGFNEQFF. The CDR3 coding sequence is TGTGCCAGCAGTGACCCGCCCAGCGGGGGTTTCAATGAGCAGTTCTTC.